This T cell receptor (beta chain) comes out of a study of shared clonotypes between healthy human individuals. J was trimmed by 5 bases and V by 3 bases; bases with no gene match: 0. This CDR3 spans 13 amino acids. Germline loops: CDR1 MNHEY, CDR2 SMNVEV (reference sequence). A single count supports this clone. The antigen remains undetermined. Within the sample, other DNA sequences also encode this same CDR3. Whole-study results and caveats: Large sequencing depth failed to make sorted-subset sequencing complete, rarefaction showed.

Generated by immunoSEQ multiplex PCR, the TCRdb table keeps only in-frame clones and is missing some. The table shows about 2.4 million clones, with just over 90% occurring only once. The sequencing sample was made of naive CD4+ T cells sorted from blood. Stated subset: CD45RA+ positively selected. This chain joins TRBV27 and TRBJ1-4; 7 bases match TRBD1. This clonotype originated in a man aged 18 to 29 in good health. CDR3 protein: CASSLTGNEKLFF. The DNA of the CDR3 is TGTGCCAGCAGTTTGACAGGGAATGAAAAACTGTTTTTT. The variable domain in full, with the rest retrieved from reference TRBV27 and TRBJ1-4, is EAQVTQNPRYLITVTGKKLTVTCSQNMNHEYMSWYRQDPGLGLRQIYYSMNVEVTDKGDVPEGYKVSRKEKRNFPLILESPSPNQTSLYFCASSLTGNEKLFFGSGTQLSVL.